This T cell receptor beta chain is drawn from a study of blood T cell repertoires in COVID-19. Turning to the study itself: Samples of COVID-19 (acute and convalescent) were obtained from the United States, Italy and Spain.

The CDR3 is 15 residues long. The V gene lost 0 bases and the J gene lost 10 bases, with 16 bases spanning the gap. In germline, CDR1 is SSHAT, CDR2 FNYEAQ (reference sequence). The data were produced by immunoSEQ multiplex PCR, yet TCRdb's version contains in-frame clones alone and is incomplete. In the table there are 150,000 to 200,000 clones, 89% of which are singletons. Sequencing was performed on peripheral blood. The chain uses TRBV7-7 and TRBJ2-1; D uncertain. This clonotype was obtained from a man aged 55 to 70 with acute or convalescent COVID-19. The CDR3 DNA sequence: TGTGCCAGCAGCTTAGCGTCTGGCGGTCTCGGGGAGCAGTTCTTC. Protein sequence: CASSLASGGLGEQFF.